This T cell receptor (beta chain) originates from a study of immune evolution from preneoplasia to lung adenocarcinoma. Study context: HLA loss of heterozygosity: approximately 7.5% AIS, around 16% MIA, about 30% ADC, none AAH.

With regard to this clone: The target antigen is unknown.

Findings and limits, study-wide: Normal lung had the highest top T cell clone frequencies.

Data came from immunoSEQ multiplex PCR; TCRdb stores just in-frame clones and leaves some out. The sample lists about 14,000 clones; about 85% were seen once. Patients had resection in Japan or China between 2014 and 2017. Premalignant or tumor cells were enriched by macro-dissection after pathologic assessment. Sequenced input: FFPE lung adenocarcinoma in situ tissue. The TCR was taken from a donor at least 70 years old with lung adenocarcinoma.

This CDR3 reads CASSNQGFGYTF. In nucleotides, the CDR3 is TGTGCCAGCAGTAATCAGGGGTTTGGCTACACCTTC. This chain joins TRBV6-6 and TRBJ1-2; tentatively, D is TRBD1 (6 bases). V dropped 5 bases and J dropped 7 bases, with 11 bases sitting between them. Germline lookup yields CDR1 MNHNY and CDR2 SVGAGI (reference sequence). The CDR3 is 12 residues long.